A single sample gave rise to the 23 T cell receptor beta chains below, sequenced in a study of shared clonotypes between healthy human individuals. Only in-frame clones appear in the TCRdb table, and some are missing; sequencing was by immunoSEQ multiplex PCR. Of about 490,000 clones detected, 79% appear once; the ten largest clones hold more than 10%. Sequenced sample: PBMCs. The source is a woman aged 40 to 55 in good health. Some clones in this sample may be carry-over from other donors' samples.

The chain employs TRBV5-1 and TRBJ2-2, with 10 bases identical to TRBD2. This CDR3 is 16 amino acids long. Germline V lookup: CDR1 SGHRS, CDR2 YFSETQ. The J segment lost 6 bases and the V segment lost 0 bases, leaving 5 bases of the junction unmatched. CDR3 protein: CASSLVPSGSSGELFF. The CDR3 DNA follows: TGCGCCAGCAGCTTGGTCCCTAGCGGGAGTTCCGGGGAGCTGTTTTTT.

The chain employs TRBV10-1 and TRBJ1-1; a weak D match, TRBD1 (5 bases). This CDR3 comprises 15 residues. V lost 9 bases and J 0 bases, leaving 17 bases between the germline ends. CDR1 and CDR2 (germline): WNHNN, SYGVQD (reference sequence). CDR3 in amino acids: CASPRGVGMNTEAFF. CDR3 nucleotides: TGCGCCAGTCCGAGAGGGGTAGGCATGAACACTGAAGCTTTCTTT.

This chain connects TRBV7-2 to TRBJ2-7; unclear D gene. Germline V lookup: CDR1 SGHTA, CDR2 FQGNSA. V shed 1 base and J shed 3 bases, with 10 bases lying between them. The length of the CDR3 is 14 residues. CDR3 in DNA: TGTGCCAGCAGCTTAGAGGGAATCTACTACGAGCAGTACTTC. Its translation is CASSLEGIYYEQYF.

The chain carries TRBV2 and TRBJ2-1, with D possibly matching TRBD2 (6 bases). The CDR3 is made up of 14 amino acids. Per germline, CDR1 SNHLY and CDR2 FYNNEI. Trimming took off 4 bases at V and 7 bases at J, with 14 bases between the two ends. DNA for the CDR3: TGTGCCAGCAGTGCGGGACTGGCAGAAAATGAGCAGTTCTTC. Translation: CASSAGLAENEQFF.

This chain links TRBV2 with TRBJ2-2; D unresolved. V was trimmed by 4 bases and J by 7 bases, leaving 4 bases between them. Per the germline V gene, CDR1 is SNHLY and CDR2 is FYNNEI. The length of the CDR3 is 11 residues. Here the CDR3 reads CASSVFGELFF. The CDR3 DNA sequence: TGTGCCAGCAGTGTTTTCGGGGAGCTGTTTTTT.

As concerns this clone: Different DNA sequences within this sample yield the same CDR3. CDR3 residues: CASSPGLAGADTQYF. The CDR3 DNA reads TGTGCCAGCAGCCCCGGGCTAGCGGGCGCAGATACGCAGTATTTT. The chain links TRBV7-2 to TRBJ2-3; 8 bases fit TRBD2. CDR1 SGHTA and CDR2 FQGNSA come from the germline V gene. The V gene end was trimmed by 5 bases and the J gene end by 4 bases; junction bases not matched to a gene: 8. The CDR3 has 15 residues.

This clone was seen just once. V and J are TRBV10-3 and TRBJ2-3; D remains ambiguous. The CDR3 loop spans 15 amino acids. V dropped 8 bases and J dropped 0 bases, with 15 bases sitting between them. The germline CDR1 and CDR2 sequences are ENHRY and SYGVKD. CDR3 sequence (DNA): TGTGCCATCGGGTCTCAGCAGACCAGCACAGATACGCAGTATTTT. This encodes CAIGSQQTSTDTQYF.

V is TRBV5-4 and J is TRBJ2-7; possibly TRBD2 for D (6 bases). Germline-derived CDR1 and CDR2 are SGHNT and YYREEE (reference sequence). The CDR3 length is 13 residues. V lost 3 bases to trimming and J lost 4 bases, with 11 bases between them. CDR3 region: CASSSGAGYEQYF. The CDR3 bases are TGTGCCAGCAGCTCGGGCGCGGGGTACGAGCAGTACTTC.

As regards this clone: Other nucleotide sequences in the sample specify the same CDR3. The chain couples TRBV19 to TRBJ1-1; tentative D call: TRBD1 (6 bases). The CDR3 totals 14 residues. The V and J ends lost 5 bases and 0 bases respectively, with 10 bases between them. Germline CDR1 LNHDA, CDR2 SQIVND (reference sequence). CDR3 sequence (DNA): TGTGCCAGTAGTTATGGACAGATGAACACTGAAGCTTTCTTT. Translated: CASSYGQMNTEAFF.

The chain joins TRBV7-2 to TRBJ1-2; TRBD1 matches 7 bases. Germline V CDR1 and CDR2: SGHTA, FQGNSA. The J segment lost 8 bases and the V segment lost 6 bases, leaving 12 bases of the junction unmatched. The CDR3 is made up of 14 amino acids. The CDR3 sequence is CASRQAGGAGGYTF. The DNA for the CDR3 is TGTGCCAGCAGACAGGCAGGGGGGGCGGGCGGCTACACCTTC.

This chain connects TRBV6-6 to TRBJ2-5; 9 positions agree with TRBD1. Germline loops: CDR1 MNHNY, CDR2 SVGAGI (reference sequence). This CDR3 spans 14 amino acids. V was clipped by 6 bases and J by 2 bases; unmatched bases: 4. The CDR3 DNA reads as TGTGCCAGCAGCCGGGGGACAGGGCAAGAGACCCAGTACTTC. Protein: CASSRGTGQETQYF.

The chain couples TRBV6-6 to TRBJ2-1; a possible D gene is TRBD2 (5 bases). V lost 2 bases and J 3 bases, leaving 8 bases between the germline ends. CDR3 size: 14 residues. Germline CDR1 reads MNHNY; CDR2 reads SVGAGI (reference sequence). Written as DNA, the CDR3 is TGTGCCAGCAGTTACCGGGAAGACTACAATGAGCAGTTCTTC. Its protein product is CASSYREDYNEQFF.

The rearrangement uses TRBV4-1 and TRBJ2-6; TRBD1 is a possible D gene (6 bases). V was trimmed by 2 bases and J by 1 base, leaving 21 bases between them. The CDR3 has 20 amino acids. CDR1 and CDR2 from the germline V gene are MGHRA and YSYEKL. The CDR3 DNA follows: TGCGCCAGCAGCCAAAAGTCATCCGGACAGATACTATCTGGGGCCAACGTCCTGACTTTC. This translates into CASSQKSSGQILSGANVLTF.

The chain joins TRBV29-1 to TRBJ2-7; no firm D call. This CDR3 is 12 amino acids long. V was pared by 1 base and J by 1 base, with 5 bases between. Per the germline V gene, CDR1 is SQVTM and CDR2 is ANQGSEA. The CDR3 sequence: CSVEAPSYEQYF. The CDR3 DNA reads as TGCAGCGTTGAAGCTCCGTCCTACGAGCAGTACTTC.

This clone was seen more than once but under ten times. The V and J genes are TRBV28 and TRBJ2-7; the D gene could be TRBD1 or TRBD2 (6 bases each). Trimming pared 6 bases from V and 6 bases from J, leaving 15 bases between. The length of the CDR3 is 13 residues. The germline CDR1 and CDR2 sequences are MDHEN and SYDVKM. This CDR3 reads CASSLEGGREQYF. CDR3 nucleotide sequence: TGTGCCAGCAGCTTGGAAGGGGGGCGCGAGCAGTACTTC. The full variable domain, with the rest looked up from reference TRBV28 and TRBJ2-7, is DVKVTQSSRYLVKRTGEKVFLECVQDMDHENMFWYRQDPGLGLRLIYFSYDVKMKEKGDIPEGYSVSREKKERFSLILESASTNQTSMYLCASSLEGGREQYFGPGTRLTVT.

The chain links TRBV30 to TRBJ2-1; D remains ambiguous. This CDR3 has 13 residues. Trimming stripped 0 bases from V and 4 bases from J, with 7 bases between. Germline lookup yields CDR1 GTSNPN and CDR2 SVGIG (reference sequence). DNA for the CDR3: TGTGCCTGGAGTGTATTCGGGTACAATGAGCAGTTCTTC. Translation: CAWSVFGYNEQFF. The full variable domain, completed using reference TRBV30 and TRBJ2-1, is SQTIHQWPATLVQPVGSPLSLECTVEGTSNPNLYWYRQAAGRGLQLLFYSVGIGQISSEVPQNLSASRPQDRQFILSSKKLLLSDSGFYLCAWSVFGYNEQFFGPGTRLTVL.

This chain joins TRBV18 and TRBJ2-2; either TRBD1 or TRBD2 may fit D (5 bases each). V lost 0 bases and J 2 bases, leaving 13 bases between the germline ends. The CDR3 totals 17 residues. The germline CDR1 and CDR2 sequences are KGHSH and LQKENI. The CDR3 spells CASSPPSGAQNTGELFF. Here the CDR3 DNA reads TGTGCCAGCTCACCACCGTCCGGGGCACAAAACACCGGGGAGCTGTTTTTT.

The chain employs TRBV18 and TRBJ1-2; D gene ambiguous. Trimming cost V 2 bases and J 7 bases, with 17 bases left between them. The CDR3 has 15 amino acids. Germline assignment: CDR1 KGHSH and CDR2 LQKENI. CDR3 protein: CASSPVGSQSSGYTF. In DNA, the CDR3 is TGTGCCAGCTCACCAGTCGGCAGCCAAAGCTCTGGCTACACCTTC. The variable domain in full, completed from reference TRBV18 and TRBJ1-2, reads NAGVMQNPRHLVRRRGQEARLRCSPMKGHSHVYWYRQLPEEGLKFMVYLQKENIIDESGMPKERFSAEFPKEGPSILRIQQVVRGDSAAYFCASSPVGSQSSGYTFGSGTRLTVV.

The rearrangement links TRBV27 to TRBJ1-1; no definite D call. CDR3 length: 13 residues. From germline, CDR1 is MNHEY and CDR2 SMNVEV (reference sequence). V was trimmed by 2 bases and J by 0 bases, leaving 4 bases between them. CDR3 DNA sequence: TGTGCCAGCAGTTTAACCGTGAACACTGAAGCTTTCTTT. Its translation: CASSLTVNTEAFF.

J is TRBJ2-7 and V is TRBV18, with D possibly matching TRBD2 (5 bases). With 5 bases removed from V and 0 bases from J, the gap between germline ends came to 14 bases. The germline CDR1 and CDR2 sequences are KGHSH and LQKENI. The CDR3 is 15 residues long. CDR3 in DNA: TGTGCCAGCTCAGAACTAGTGGGAAGCTCCTACGAGCAGTACTTC. It translates to CASSELVGSSYEQYF.

CDR3 DNA: TGCGCCAGCAGCCCTTCAGGGGGGGCTGGAAACACCATATATTTT. This codes for CASSPSGGAGNTIYF. The chain carries TRBV5-1 and TRBJ1-3; 7 bases line up with TRBD1. V dropped 4 bases and J dropped 2; count of bases not matched to a gene: 6. The CDR3 is made up of 15 amino acids. Germline CDR1 is SGHRS and CDR2 is YFSETQ.

The chain employs TRBV28 and TRBJ2-7; no firm D call. CDR3 size: 9 residues. Between the trimmed V and J ends, which lost 8 bases and 3 bases, there was a span of 2 bases. Germline CDR1 is MDHEN and CDR2 is SYDVKM. The CDR3 coding sequence is TGTGCCAGCTACTACGAGCAGTACTTC. Translating gives CASYYEQYF.

The V gene is TRBV19, the J gene TRBJ1-3; D ambiguous. Germline loops: CDR1 LNHDA, CDR2 SQIVND (reference sequence). The CDR3 has 13 residues. Trimming stripped 8 bases from V and 4 bases from J, with 12 bases between. The CDR3 loop is CASGVGSGNTIYF. CDR3 sequence (DNA): TGTGCCAGTGGCGTAGGGTCCGGAAACACCATATATTTT.